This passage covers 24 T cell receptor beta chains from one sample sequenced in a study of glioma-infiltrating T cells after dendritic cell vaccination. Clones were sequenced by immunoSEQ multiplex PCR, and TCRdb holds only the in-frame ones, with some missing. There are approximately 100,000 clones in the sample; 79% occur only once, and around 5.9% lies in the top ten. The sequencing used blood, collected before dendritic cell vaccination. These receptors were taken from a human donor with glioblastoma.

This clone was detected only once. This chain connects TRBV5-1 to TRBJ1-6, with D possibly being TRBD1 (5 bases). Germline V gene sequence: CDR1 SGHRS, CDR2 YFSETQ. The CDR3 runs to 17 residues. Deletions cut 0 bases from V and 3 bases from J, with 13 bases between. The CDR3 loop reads CASSLASRGGYNSPLHF. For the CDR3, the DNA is TGCGCCAGCAGCTTGGCCTCACGGGGGGGCTATAATTCACCCCTCCACTTT.

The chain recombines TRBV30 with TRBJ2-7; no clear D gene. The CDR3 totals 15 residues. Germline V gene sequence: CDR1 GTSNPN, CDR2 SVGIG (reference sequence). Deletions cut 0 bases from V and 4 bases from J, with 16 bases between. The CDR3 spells CAWSVLRYQKYEQYF. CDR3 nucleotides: TGTGCCTGGAGTGTACTACGGTACCAGAAGTACGAGCAGTACTTC. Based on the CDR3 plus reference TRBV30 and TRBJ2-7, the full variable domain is SQTIHQWPATLVQPVGSPLSLECTVEGTSNPNLYWYRQAAGRGLQLLFYSVGIGQISSEVPQNLSASRPQDRQFILSSKKLLLSDSGFYLCAWSVLRYQKYEQYFGPGTRLTVT.

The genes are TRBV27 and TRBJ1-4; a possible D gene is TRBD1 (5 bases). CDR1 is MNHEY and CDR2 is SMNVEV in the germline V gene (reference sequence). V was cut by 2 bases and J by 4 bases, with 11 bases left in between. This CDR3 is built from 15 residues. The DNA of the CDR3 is TGTGCCAGCAGTTTACAGGGTCTAGTTAATGAAAAACTGTTTTTT. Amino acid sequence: CASSLQGLVNEKLFF.

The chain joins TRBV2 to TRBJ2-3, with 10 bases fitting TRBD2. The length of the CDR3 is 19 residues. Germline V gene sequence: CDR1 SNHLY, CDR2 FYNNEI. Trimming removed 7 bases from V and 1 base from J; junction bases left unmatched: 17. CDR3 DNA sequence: TGTGCCAGCATGGGGATTATTGGGCTAGCGGGAGTTGGCACAGATACGCAGTATTTT. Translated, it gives CASMGIIGLAGVGTDTQYF. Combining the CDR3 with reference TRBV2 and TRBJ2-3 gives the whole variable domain EPEVTQTPSHQVTQMGQEVILRCVPISNHLYFYWYRQILGQKVEFLVSFYNNEISEKSEIFDDQFSVERPDGSNFTLKIRSTKLEDSAMYFCASMGIIGLAGVGTDTQYFGPGTRLTVL.

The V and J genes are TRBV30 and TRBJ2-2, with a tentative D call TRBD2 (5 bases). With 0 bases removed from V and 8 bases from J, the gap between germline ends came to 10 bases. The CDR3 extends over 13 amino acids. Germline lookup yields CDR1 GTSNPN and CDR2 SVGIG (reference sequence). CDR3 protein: CAWSVLRRGELFF. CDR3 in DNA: TGTGCCTGGAGTGTACTGAGGAGGGGGGAGCTGTTTTTT.

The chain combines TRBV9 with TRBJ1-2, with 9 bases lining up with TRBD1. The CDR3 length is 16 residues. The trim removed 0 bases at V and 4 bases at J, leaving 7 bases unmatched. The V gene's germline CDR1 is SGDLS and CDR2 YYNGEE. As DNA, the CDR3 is TGTGCCAGCAGCGTAGAGGGACAGGGAGGACCCTATGGCTACACCTTC. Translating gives CASSVEGQGGPYGYTF.

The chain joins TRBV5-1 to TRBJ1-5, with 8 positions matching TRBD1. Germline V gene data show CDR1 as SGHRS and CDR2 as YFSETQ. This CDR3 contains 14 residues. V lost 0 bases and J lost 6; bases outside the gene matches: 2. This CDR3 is CASSLGTGTQPQHF. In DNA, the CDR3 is TGCGCCAGCAGCTTGGGGACAGGGACTCAGCCCCAGCATTTT.

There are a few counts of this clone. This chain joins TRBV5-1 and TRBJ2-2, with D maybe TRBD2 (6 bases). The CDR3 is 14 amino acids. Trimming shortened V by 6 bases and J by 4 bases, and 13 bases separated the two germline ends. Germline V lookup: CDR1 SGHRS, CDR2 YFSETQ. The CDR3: CASNPHGGTGELFF. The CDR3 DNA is TGCGCCAGCAACCCTCACGGGGGCACCGGGGAGCTGTTTTTT.

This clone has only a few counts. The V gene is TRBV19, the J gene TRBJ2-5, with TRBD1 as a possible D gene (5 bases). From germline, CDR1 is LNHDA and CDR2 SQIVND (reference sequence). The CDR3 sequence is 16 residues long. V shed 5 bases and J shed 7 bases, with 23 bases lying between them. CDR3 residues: CASSPWKTDRRGTQYF. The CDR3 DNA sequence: TGTGCCAGTAGTCCCTGGAAGACAGACCGACGCGGGACCCAGTACTTC.

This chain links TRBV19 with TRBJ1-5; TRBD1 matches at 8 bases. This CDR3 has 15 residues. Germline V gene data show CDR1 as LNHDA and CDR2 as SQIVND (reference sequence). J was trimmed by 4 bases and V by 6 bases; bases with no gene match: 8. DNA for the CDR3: TGTGCCAGTAGGCTGGACAGGGCAATTAATCAGCCCCAGCATTTT. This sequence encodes CASRLDRAINQPQHF.

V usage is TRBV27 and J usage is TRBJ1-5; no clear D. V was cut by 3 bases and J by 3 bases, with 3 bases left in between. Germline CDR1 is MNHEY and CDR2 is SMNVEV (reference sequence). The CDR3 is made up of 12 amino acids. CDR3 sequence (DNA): TGTGCCAGCAGTTTCCACAATCAGCCCCAGCATTTT. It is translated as CASSFHNQPQHF.

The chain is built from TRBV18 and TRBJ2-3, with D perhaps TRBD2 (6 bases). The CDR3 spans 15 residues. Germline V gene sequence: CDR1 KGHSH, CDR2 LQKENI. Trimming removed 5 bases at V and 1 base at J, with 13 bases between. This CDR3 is CASSLRLGGTDTQYF. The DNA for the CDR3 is TGTGCCAGCTCATTGCGACTAGGTGGCACAGATACGCAGTATTTT.

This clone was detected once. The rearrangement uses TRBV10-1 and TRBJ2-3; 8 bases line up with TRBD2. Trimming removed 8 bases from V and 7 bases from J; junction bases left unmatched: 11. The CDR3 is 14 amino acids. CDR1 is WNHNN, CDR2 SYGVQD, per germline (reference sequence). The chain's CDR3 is CASASGQRGNTQYF. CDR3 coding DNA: TGCGCCAGCGCTAGCGGGCAGAGGGGAAATACGCAGTATTTT.

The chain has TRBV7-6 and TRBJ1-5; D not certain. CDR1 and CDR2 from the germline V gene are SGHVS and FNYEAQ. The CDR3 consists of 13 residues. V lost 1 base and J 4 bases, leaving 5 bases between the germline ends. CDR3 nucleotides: TGTGCCAGCAGCTTAGGGGCGAATCAGCCCCAGCATTTT. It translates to CASSLGANQPQHF.

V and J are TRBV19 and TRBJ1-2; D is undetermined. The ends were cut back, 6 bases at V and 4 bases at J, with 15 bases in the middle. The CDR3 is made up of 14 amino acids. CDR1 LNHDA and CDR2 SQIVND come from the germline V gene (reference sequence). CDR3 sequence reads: CASRVRAVGYGYTF. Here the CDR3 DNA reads TGTGCCAGTAGGGTGAGAGCCGTCGGCTATGGCTACACCTTC.

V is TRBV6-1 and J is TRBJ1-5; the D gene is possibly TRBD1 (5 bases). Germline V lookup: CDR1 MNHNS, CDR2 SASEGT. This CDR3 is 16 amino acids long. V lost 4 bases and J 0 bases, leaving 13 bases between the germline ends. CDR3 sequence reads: CASSVGDFFSNQPQHF. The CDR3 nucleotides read TGTGCCAGCAGTGTAGGGGATTTCTTTAGCAATCAGCCCCAGCATTTT.

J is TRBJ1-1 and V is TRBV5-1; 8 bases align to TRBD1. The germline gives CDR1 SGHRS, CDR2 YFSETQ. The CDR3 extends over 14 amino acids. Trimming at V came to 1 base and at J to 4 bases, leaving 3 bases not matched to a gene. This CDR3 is CASSLSTGGTEAFF. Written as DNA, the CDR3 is TGCGCCAGCAGCTTGTCCACAGGGGGCACTGAAGCTTTCTTT.

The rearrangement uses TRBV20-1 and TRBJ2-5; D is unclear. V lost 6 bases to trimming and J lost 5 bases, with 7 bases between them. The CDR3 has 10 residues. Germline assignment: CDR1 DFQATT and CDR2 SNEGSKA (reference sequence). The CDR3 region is CSAYRETQYF. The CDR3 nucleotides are TGCAGTGCATACCGGGAGACCCAGTACTTC.

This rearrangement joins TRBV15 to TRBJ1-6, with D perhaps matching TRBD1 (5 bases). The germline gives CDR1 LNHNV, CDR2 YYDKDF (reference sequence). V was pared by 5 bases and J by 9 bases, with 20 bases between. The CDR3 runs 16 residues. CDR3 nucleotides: TGTGCCACCAGCCATCCCCAGGGAGGGAATAGTTCACCCCTCCACTTT. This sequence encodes CATSHPQGGNSSPLHF.

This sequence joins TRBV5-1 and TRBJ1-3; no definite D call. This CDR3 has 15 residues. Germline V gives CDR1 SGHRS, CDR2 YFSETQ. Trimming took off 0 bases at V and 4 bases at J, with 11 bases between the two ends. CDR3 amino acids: CASSLGPGGGNTIYF. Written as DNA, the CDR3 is TGCGCCAGCAGCTTGGGCCCGGGTGGCGGAAACACCATATATTTT.

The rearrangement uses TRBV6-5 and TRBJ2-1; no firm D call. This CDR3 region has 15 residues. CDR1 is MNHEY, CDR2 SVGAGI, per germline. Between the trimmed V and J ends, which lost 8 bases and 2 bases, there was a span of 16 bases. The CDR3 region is CASYPMAAAYNEQFF. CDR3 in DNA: TGTGCCAGCTACCCGATGGCCGCAGCCTACAATGAGCAGTTCTTC.

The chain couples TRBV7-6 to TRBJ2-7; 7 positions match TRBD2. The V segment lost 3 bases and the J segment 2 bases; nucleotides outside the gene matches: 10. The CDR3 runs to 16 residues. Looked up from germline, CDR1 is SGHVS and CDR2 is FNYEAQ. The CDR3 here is CASSFPPGRDPYEQYF. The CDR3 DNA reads TGTGCCAGCAGCTTTCCCCCAGGGAGGGACCCCTACGAGCAGTACTTC.

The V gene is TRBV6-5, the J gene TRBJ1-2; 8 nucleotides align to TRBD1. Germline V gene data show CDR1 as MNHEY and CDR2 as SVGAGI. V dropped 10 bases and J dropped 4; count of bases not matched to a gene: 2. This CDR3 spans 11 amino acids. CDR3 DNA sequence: TGTGCCATACAGGGGGTCTATGGCTACACCTTC. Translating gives CAIQGVYGYTF.

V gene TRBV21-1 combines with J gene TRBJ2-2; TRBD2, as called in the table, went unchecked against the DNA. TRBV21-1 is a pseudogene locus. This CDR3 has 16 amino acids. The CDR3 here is CATPRDTGKNTGELFF. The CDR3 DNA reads TGTGCCACCCCGAGGGATACCGGGAAAAACACCGGGGAGCTGTTTTTT.